These 22 T cell receptor beta chains share one sample of origin, sequenced in a study of T cells in localized non-small cell lung cancer (dated by TCRdb to about 2020). Library method: the immunoSEQ multiplex PCR assay. TCRdb's version of the immuneACCESS table is confined to in-frame rearrangements and falls short of the full clone set. An unresolved V gene accounts for under half of the shortfall where checked; the remainder is of unknown origin. This sample is represented by more than 30,000 clones; around 84% of them were singletons. Approximately 35% of the sample is taken by the ten largest. The sequences come from peripheral blood, collected before any cancer treatment. The receptor set was obtained from a male donor at least 60 years old with stage II squamous cell lung carcinoma.

V gene TRBV27 combines with J gene TRBJ2-7; 9 bases line up with TRBD2. Per germline, CDR1 MNHEY and CDR2 SMNVEV (reference sequence). The CDR3 loop spans 14 amino acids. J was trimmed by 2 bases and V by 5 bases; bases with no gene match: 4. In DNA, the CDR3 is TGTGCCAGCAGTCTGCGGGAGGGAACCTACGAGCAGTACTTC. Amino acid sequence: CASSLREGTYEQYF.

The chain uses TRBV29-1 and TRBJ2-1; D may be TRBD1 or TRBD2 (6 bases each). This CDR3 contains 14 residues. The ends were cut back, 3 bases at V and 4 bases at J, with 13 bases in the middle. Germline CDR1 and CDR2: SQVTM and ANQGSEA. In DNA form, the CDR3 reads TGCAGCGTTGAGGAGGGGGGAGTATACAATGAGCAGTTCTTC. Encoded protein: CSVEEGGVYNEQFF.

In its sample, this clone was seen a few times. The chain joins TRBV6-1 to TRBJ1-6; D possibly corresponds to TRBD1 (6 bases). This CDR3 comprises 13 residues. Trimming cost V 5 bases and J 10 bases, with 12 bases left between them. Looked up from germline, CDR1 is MNHNS and CDR2 is SASEGT. CDR3 in amino acids: CASSTTGTSPLHF. The CDR3 nucleotides are TGTGCCAGCAGTACTACAGGGACCTCACCCCTCCACTTT.

This clone was seen a few times. The rearrangement links TRBV5-4 to TRBJ2-3; D unclear. The germline gives CDR1 SGHNT, CDR2 YYREEE (reference sequence). The CDR3 consists of 15 residues. V was trimmed by 1 base and J by 6 bases, leaving 15 bases between them. The CDR3: CASSLKSQFTDTQYF. The CDR3 nucleotides read TGTGCCAGCAGCTTGAAGAGTCAGTTCACCGATACGCAGTATTTT.

V and J are TRBV5-4 and TRBJ1-4; the D is unclear. Trimming took off 3 bases at V and 0 bases at J, with 9 bases between the two ends. Germline-derived CDR1 and CDR2 are SGHNT and YYREEE (reference sequence). The CDR3 runs to 15 residues. The CDR3 nucleotides read TGTGCCAGCAGCTCCCGACGGACAACTAATGAAAAACTGTTTTTT. This encodes CASSSRRTTNEKLFF.

The CDR3 protein is CASSPRTGYTF. The CDR3 DNA reads as TGTGCCAGCAGTCCCCGGACCGGCTACACCTTC. The chain recombines TRBV28 with TRBJ1-2, with unresolved D. Trimming removed 5 bases at V and 8 bases at J, with 9 bases between. This CDR3 has 11 residues. Germline V gene sequence: CDR1 MDHEN, CDR2 SYDVKM.

V is TRBV5-1 and J is TRBJ2-3; 9 bases map to TRBD1. V shed 8 bases and J 3 bases; nucleotides not matched to a gene: 7. There are 14 residues in the CDR3. Germline CDR1 and CDR2: SGHRS and YFSETQ. The CDR3 nucleotides read TGCGCCAGTCGACAGGGGGATAGGACAGATACGCAGTATTTT. This sequence encodes CASRQGDRTDTQYF.

CDR3 DNA: TGTGCCAGCAGCCTAGACTCCGCCCTCCACTTT. Translation gives CASSLDSALHF. V and J are TRBV7-2 and TRBJ1-6; D gene ambiguous. Trimming pared 5 bases from V and 14 bases from J, leaving 10 bases between. Per the germline V gene, CDR1 is SGHTA and CDR2 is FQGNSA. This CDR3 comprises 11 residues.

The chain is built from TRBV6-6 and TRBJ1-2, with no clear D. Germline V lookup: CDR1 MNHNY, CDR2 SVGAGI (reference sequence). CDR3 length equals 15 residues. V lost 6 bases, J lost 4 bases, and 18 bases lay in between. CDR3 residues: CASSRLEGTVYGYTF. The CDR3 DNA reads TGTGCCAGCAGCCGCCTGGAAGGCACGGTCTATGGCTACACCTTC.

This chain joins TRBV4-2 and TRBJ2-1, with TRBD1 as a possible D gene (6 bases). The CDR3 has 16 residues. Trimming pared 1 base from V and 8 bases from J, leaving 18 bases between. Germline-derived CDR1 and CDR2 are LGHNA and YNFKEQ. CDR3 DNA sequence: TGTGCCAGCAGCCAAGCCGGGACAAGTGGTATCGATGAGCAGTTCTTC. Translated: CASSQAGTSGIDEQFF.

J is TRBJ2-1 and V is TRBV12-5; D might be TRBD1 (6 bases). In germline, CDR1 is LGHNT, CDR2 FRNRAP. The CDR3 contains 12 residues. Trimming took off 2 bases at V and 10 bases at J, with 9 bases between the two ends. This CDR3 is CASGLYGQEQFF. The CDR3 nucleotides read TGTGCTAGTGGTTTGTATGGACAGGAGCAGTTCTTC.

The J gene is TRBJ2-5, the V gene TRBV11-2, with D uncertain. This CDR3 spans 13 amino acids. The germline V gene has CDR1 SGHAT and CDR2 FQNNGV. V dropped 2 bases and J dropped 4 bases, with 8 bases sitting between them. The CDR3 is CASSLWVGETQYF. The CDR3 DNA is TGTGCCAGCAGCTTATGGGTGGGAGAGACCCAGTACTTC.

This sequence joins TRBV27 and TRBJ2-5, with a tentative D call TRBD2 (6 bases). CDR1 is MNHEY and CDR2 is SMNVEV in the germline V gene (reference sequence). The CDR3 length is 16 residues. V lost 3 bases, J lost 1 base, and 15 bases lay in between. The CDR3 spells CASSFSSSEPQETQYF. The CDR3 DNA is TGTGCCAGCAGTTTTTCTTCTAGCGAACCCCAAGAGACCCAGTACTTC.

CDR3 bases: TGTGCCAGCAGCTTGGCCCGGGCGGGGATGGTCACAGATACGCAGTATTTT. Its translation: CASSLARAGMVTDTQYF. The V and J genes are TRBV5-8 and TRBJ2-3, with D possibly being TRBD2 (6 bases). Deletions cut 0 bases from V and 2 bases from J, with 16 bases between. Per germline, CDR1 SGHTS and CDR2 YDEGEE. This CDR3 contains 17 residues. Using reference TRBV5-8 and TRBJ2-3 for the parts outside the CDR3, the full variable domain is EAGVTQSPTHLIKTRGQQATLRCSPISGHTSVYWYQQALGLGLQFLLWYDEGEERNRGNFPPRFSGRQFPNYSSELNVNALELEDSALYLCASSLARAGMVTDTQYFGPGTRLTVL.

Written as DNA, the CDR3 is TGTGCCAGCAGTCCCCCCGGGACAGTTACCTACGAGCAGTACTTC. Translation gives CASSPPGTVTYEQYF. V is TRBV6-5 and J is TRBJ2-7; 7 bases are a match to TRBD1. The CDR3 spans 15 residues. The germline CDR1 and CDR2 sequences are MNHEY and SVGAGI. The trim removed 5 bases at V and 2 bases at J, leaving 9 bases unmatched.

The rearrangement joins TRBV25-1 to TRBJ1-6; 7 bases match TRBD1. The junction had 7 bases not matched to a gene; V was cut back by 8 bases and J by 0 bases. This CDR3 is 16 amino acids long. The germline CDR1 and CDR2 sequences are MGHDK and SYGVNS. This chain's CDR3 is CASGTAVSSYNSPLHF. CDR3 nucleotide sequence: TGTGCCAGCGGGACAGCAGTAAGCTCCTATAATTCACCCCTCCACTTT.

The genes are TRBV15 and TRBJ1-1; D is perhaps TRBD1 (6 bases). V shed 3 bases and J shed 0 bases, with 11 bases lying between them. CDR3 size: 15 residues. The germline V gene has CDR1 LNHNV and CDR2 YYDKDF (reference sequence). The CDR3 DNA reads as TGTGCCACCAGCAGGGGGGCAGGAATGAACACTGAAGCTTTCTTT. Translating it yields CATSRGAGMNTEAFF.

The chain recombines TRBV11-3 with TRBJ1-6, with D unresolved. CDR3 length: 14 residues. The V gene lost 4 bases and the J gene lost 6 bases, with 10 bases spanning the gap. CDR1 is SGHNT, CDR2 YENEEA, per germline. CDR3 nucleotide sequence: TGTGCCAGCAGCTCCGGGAAGGGTAATTCACCCCTCCACTTT. It encodes CASSSGKGNSPLHF.

This clone was detected a few times. V usage is TRBV19 and J usage is TRBJ1-5, with D unclear. The CDR3 runs 14 residues. The V and J ends lost 4 bases and 7 bases respectively, with 14 bases between them. The V gene's germline CDR1 is LNHDA and CDR2 SQIVND (reference sequence). The CDR3 bases are TGTGCCAGTAGTAGCCCCGAGGTGAGGCAGCCCCAGCATTTT. As protein: CASSSPEVRQPQHF.

The V call is TRBV29-1, the J call TRBJ2-1; D possibly uses TRBD1 or TRBD2 (6 bases each). Germline V gene lookup returns CDR1 SQVTM and CDR2 ANQGSEA. Between the trimmed V and J ends, which lost 7 bases and 5 bases, there was a span of 18 bases. The CDR3 is 14 amino acids. The CDR3 nucleotides are TGCAGCGCCCCATTTACGGGGGCAGACAATGAGCAGTTCTTC. Translating gives CSAPFTGADNEQFF.

The rearrangement joins TRBV28 to TRBJ2-7; D is undetermined. Germline V gene data show CDR1 as MDHEN and CDR2 as SYDVKM. The V end lost 3 bases, the J end lost 9 bases, and 12 bases lay between the germline ends. This CDR3 comprises 12 residues. The CDR3 sequence: CASSLSGSAQYF. DNA for the CDR3: TGTGCCAGCAGTTTGTCCGGATCCGCGCAGTACTTC.

The V gene is TRBV2, the J gene TRBJ1-1; D remains ambiguous. Germline assignment: CDR1 SNHLY and CDR2 FYNNEI. The CDR3 length is 12 residues. V was trimmed by 9 bases and J by 4 bases, leaving 12 bases between them. CDR3 amino acids: CASAPRSTEAFF. CDR3 nucleotides: TGTGCCAGTGCCCCCAGGTCCACTGAAGCTTTCTTT.